These 3 T cell receptor beta chains were all obtained from the same sample, sequenced in a study of beta chain features in type 1 diabetes. The isolated RNA, all of it, was reverse transcribed, so expressed TCRB transcripts were what got sequenced. Assay: immunoSEQ multiplex PCR; the TCRdb copy retains only in-frame clones and omits some. Among hundreds of thousands of clones, 11% to 15% were seen once, and the ten largest hold around 0.026%. The source material was naive CD4+ T cells from blood. These receptors were taken from a woman between 40 and 50 years old in good health.

The gene calls are TRBV10-1 and TRBJ1-5; no firm D call. Trimming removed 2 bases from V and 6 bases from J, with 8 bases in between. This CDR3 comprises 13 residues. Germline V gene sequence: CDR1 WNHNN, CDR2 SYGVQD (reference sequence). The CDR3: CASSERGSQPQHF. The CDR3 nucleotides are TGCGCCAGCAGTGAGAGAGGGAGTCAGCCCCAGCATTTT.

The chain's CDR3 is CASSSPVEGNEQFF. In DNA form, the CDR3 reads TGTGCCAGCAGTTCCCCGGTTGAGGGTAATGAGCAGTTCTTC. The gene calls are TRBV27 and TRBJ2-1; D is perhaps TRBD2 (5 bases). Germline assignment: CDR1 MNHEY and CDR2 SMNVEV (reference sequence). The CDR3 consists of 14 residues. The V gene lost 4 bases and the J gene lost 7 bases, with 14 bases spanning the gap.

In its sample, this clone was seen a few times. The chain combines TRBV19 with TRBJ2-2; D remains ambiguous. CDR1 is LNHDA and CDR2 is SQIVND in the germline V gene (reference sequence). V dropped 3 bases and J dropped 4 bases, with 6 bases sitting between them. This CDR3 contains 13 residues. The CDR3 DNA reads TGTGCCAGTAGTATGGGCGCCACCGGGGAGCTGTTTTTT. Residues: CASSMGATGELFF.